These T cell receptor beta chains were read from a single sample in a study of CD8 T cells in Susac syndrome. TCRdb reprocessed the immunoSEQ multiplex PCR reads with MiXCR, giving one entry per CDR3 protein. The data show about 160,000 distinct CDR3 sequences, with under 95% seen just once and roughly 0.08% held by the top ten. Material for sequencing was CD4+ T cells from PBMCs. These receptors came from a human donor in good health. Each CDR3 is given with its conserved first and last residue. Fields, in order: CDR3 DNA, CDR3 protein, V gene, clone size, J gene, D gene. D genes are given only for firm matches. Expanded clones are given a class, and other clones once, few, many or no size at all.

TGTGCCAGCAGCGGGCAGGGGGCCCCATCTAACTATGGCTACACCTTC CASSGQGAPSNYGYTF TRBV28 . TRBJ1-2 TRBD1
TGCAGTGCTATCAAACTAGCGGGGAACAATGAGCAGTTCTTC CSAIKLAGNNEQFF TRBV20-1 . TRBJ2-1 TRBD2
TGCAGTGCTAGAGACGAGGGGAACACTGAAGCTTTCTTT CSARDEGNTEAFF TRBV20-1 . TRBJ1-1 .
TGTGCCACCTACTCAGGGGGCAGGGAGACCCAGTACTTC CATYSGGRETQYF TRBV6-2/TRBV6-3 . TRBJ2-5 TRBD1
TGTGCCAGCAGTTCCCTCTGGGGATTGCGCCTTGCCGACGAGCAGTACTTC CASSSLWGLRLADEQYF TRBV6-2/TRBV6-3 . TRBJ2-7 .
TGCGCCAGCAGCTTTGACGGAGACTATGGCTACACCTTC CASSFDGDYGYTF TRBV5-1 . TRBJ1-2 .
TGTGCCAGCACTAGGACAGGGAACTCTGGGGCCAACGTCCTGACTTTC CASTRTGNSGANVLTF TRBV7-3 . TRBJ2-6 TRBD1
TGTGCCAGTAGTACGCGGCTCTCATCCTACGAGCAGTACTTC CASSTRLSSYEQYF TRBV19 few TRBJ2-7 .
TGTGCCTGGAGCGCATCAGCGGACGAGCAGTACTTC CAWSASADEQYF TRBV30 . TRBJ2-7 .
TGTGCCAGCAGTTCCTTGGGACTAGCGGGGGGAAGAAGCCAGTACTTC CASSSLGLAGGRSQYF TRBV6-5 . TRBJ2-5 TRBD2
TGTGCCAGCAGCGTGGACATGTCCTCTGGAAACACCATATATTTT CASSVDMSSGNTIYF TRBV9 . TRBJ1-3 .
TGTGCCAGCAGGGCCCCGCCGGGGGGCTACAATGAGCAGTTCTTC CASRAPPGGYNEQFF TRBV28 . TRBJ2-1 TRBD2
TGCGCCAGCAGTCAATCGTGGAAGCCCCCGCTCCTTAGCAATCAGCCCCAGCATTTT CASSQSWKPPLLSNQPQHF TRBV23-1 . TRBJ1-5 .
TGTGCCAGCAGCTTTTCGTGGTTTCAAGAGACCCAGTACTTC CASSFSWFQETQYF TRBV11-2 . TRBJ2-5 .
TGTGCCTGGAGTGAACTACCGAACACCGGGGAGCTGTTTTTT CAWSELPNTGELFF TRBV30 . TRBJ2-2 .
TGTGCCAGCAGTTACGGGTCAGGCGATGCCTACGAGCGGTACTTC CASSYGSGDAYERYF TRBV6-5 . TRBJ2-7 .
TGCAGTGCTAGAAGGGGGGAGGGCCGGAACGAGCAGTACTTC CSARRGEGRNEQYF TRBV20-1 once TRBJ2-7 .
TGTGCCACCAGTGGCAACCGGGACGGCTATGGCTACACCTTC CATSGNRDGYGYTF TRBV24-1 . TRBJ1-2 .
TGTGCCAGCAGCTTAGAGGACAGGGGGCTCCAGCCCCAGCATTTT CASSLEDRGLQPQHF TRBV7-6 . TRBJ1-5 TRBD1
TGTGCCAGCTCACCGAGGGGGCAGGGCACTGAAGCTTTCTTT CASSPRGQGTEAFF TRBV18 . TRBJ1-1 TRBD1
TGCGCCAGCAGCCTGGACACTTCCTCGGCGGATACGCAGTATTTT CASSLDTSSADTQYF TRBV5-1 . TRBJ2-3 .
TGCAGCGTAGAGACTAGCGGGAGGGGTGAGACCCAGTACTTC CSVETSGRGETQYF TRBV29-1 . TRBJ2-5 TRBD2
TGCGCCAGCCATAACGAGGTACACAACACTGAAGCTTTCTTT CASHNEVHNTEAFF TRBV5-1 . TRBJ1-1 .
TGCAGTGCTATAAGGGGGCGTAGGGATCAGCCCCAGCATTTT CSAIRGRRDQPQHF TRBV20-1 . TRBJ1-5 TRBD1
TGCGCCAGCAGCTTTCGGCAGGGTAGCTCCGAGCAGTACTTC CASSFRQGSSEQYF TRBV5-1 . TRBJ2-7 .
TGTGCCAGCATCCTAAGGAGTACCTGGAACACCGGGGAGCTGTTTTTT CASILRSTWNTGELFF TRBV7-9 . TRBJ2-2 .
TGTGCCAGCAGCCTTTACGCAGGACGCTACGAGCAGTACTTC CASSLYAGRYEQYF TRBV7-9 . TRBJ2-7 .
TGTGCCAGCAGTGAGCGTACCGGGACAGGGGTCGGGGAAAAACTGTTTTTT CASSERTGTGVGEKLFF TRBV25-1 . TRBJ1-4 TRBD1
TGTGCCAGCAGCTCCCGACAGGGAGGCACTGAAGCTTTCTTT CASSSRQGGTEAFF TRBV7-6 . TRBJ1-1 TRBD1
TGTGCCACCAGTGACTCAACAGGGGTCCTCACAGATACGCAGTATTTT CATSDSTGVLTDTQYF TRBV24-1 . TRBJ2-3 TRBD1
TGTGCCAGCAGTTTCCCCGCAGGGTTGCTTTACAATGAGCAGTTCTTC CASSFPAGLLYNEQFF TRBV6-2/TRBV6-3 . TRBJ2-1 .
TGTGCCAGCAGCCAAGATACGGGGCAGCCCCAGCATTTT CASSQDTGQPQHF TRBV3-1 . TRBJ1-5 .
TGTGCCAGCAGCCCCGACAGCGGATATGGCTACACCTTC CASSPDSGYGYTF TRBV5-4 . TRBJ1-2 .
TGCGCCAGCAGCTTGGGTAGCGGGAGCAATGAGCAGTTCTTC CASSLGSGSNEQFF TRBV5-1 . TRBJ2-1 TRBD2
TGTGCCAGCAGTTACATACCTCTCTCTCACAGTACTGAAGCTTTCTTT CASSYIPLSHSTEAFF TRBV6-2/TRBV6-3 once TRBJ1-1 .
TGTGCCAGCAGCTTCGGGGGGCCCACAGATACGCAGTATTTT CASSFGGPTDTQYF TRBV5-6 . TRBJ2-3 .
TGTGCCAGCTCACCGCGCCGAACGGAGAGGGCCGTCGAGCAGTACTTC CASSPRRTERAVEQYF TRBV18 . TRBJ2-7 .
TGCGCCAGCAGCCAAGATATTCGCTCTGGAAACACCATATATTTT CASSQDIRSGNTIYF TRBV4-3 . TRBJ1-3 .
TGTGCCAGCAGTTCACCAGACTCCTACGAGCAGTACTTC CASSSPDSYEQYF TRBV28 . TRBJ2-7 .
TGTGCCAGCAGCTCCGGGTCGACGGCCGGGGCCAACGTCCTGACTTTC CASSSGSTAGANVLTF TRBV7-9 . TRBJ2-6 .
TGTGCCAGCAGTCTGCGCATGGGACAGAGAAATGGCTACACCTTC CASSLRMGQRNGYTF TRBV27 few TRBJ1-2 TRBD1
TGTGCCACCAGCTCTTCGACAGCTACGCAGTATTTT CATSSSTATQYF TRBV15 . TRBJ2-3 .
TGCGCCAGCAGCCTGGGACTAGCGGGATCCACGGCAGATACGCAGTATTTT CASSLGLAGSTADTQYF TRBV5-1 . TRBJ2-3 TRBD2
TGTGCCAGCAGCGTAGGGGGCCTCTCCTACGAGCAGTACTTC CASSVGGLSYEQYF TRBV9 . TRBJ2-7 .
TGTGCCAGCAGCGGCAGGGGGAGGGACACTGAAGCTTTCTTT CASSGRGRDTEAFF TRBV6-5 . TRBJ1-1 TRBD1
TGCGCCAGCAGCTTTTCGGGAGGTGTAGGACAGCCCCAGCATTTT CASSFSGGVGQPQHF TRBV5-1 . TRBJ1-5 .
TGTGCCAGCAGCCCCGCTTGGGAGATCGGCAATCAGCCCCAGCATTTT CASSPAWEIGNQPQHF TRBV6-2/TRBV6-3 . TRBJ1-5 .
TGCGCCAGCAGTCAACTGACCGGGCCCTACTACGAGCAGTACTTC CASSQLTGPYYEQYF TRBV23-1 . TRBJ2-7 .
TGTGCCAGCTCACTCAGGGGAAACTCCTACGAGCAGTACTTC CASSLRGNSYEQYF TRBV18 once TRBJ2-7 .
TGTGCCAGCAGCTTAGTTCCGGGTTCTAGCACAGATACGCAGTATTTT CASSLVPGSSTDTQYF TRBV7-2 . TRBJ2-3 .
TGTGCTACCGGTTCGGGGGGTTACCAGCCCCAGCATTTT CATGSGGYQPQHF TRBV12-5 . TRBJ1-5 .